The present entry profiles one T cell receptor beta chain with its context. What it binds is not known. Blood, whole and unfractionated, served as the source for total RNA extraction. Individual cDNA molecules received unique molecular identifiers in the library. TCRdb reanalysed the 5' RACE reads using MiXCR and keeps one entry per CDR3 protein. The sample records more than 75,000 distinct CDR3 sequences, roughly 15% being singletons. The data belong to a study of human T cells and chemical hapten exposure. Study context: Per-sample TCR yield variation was attributed mainly to small pooled library volume differences.

The germline CDR1 and CDR2 sequences are MGHRA and YSYEKL. The CDR3 contains 14 residues. J lost 4 bases, V lost 0 bases, and 2 bases had no gene match. The study's findings and limits: The study found that DPC sensitization did not change TCRs above 1 in 1000 frequency.

The clonotype originates from a female donor in good health. The rearrangement links TRBV4-1 to TRBJ1-2, with TRBD1 identical over 7 bases. CDR3 DNA: TGCGCCAGCAGCCAAGACGGGACAGTCTATGGCTACACCTTC. Its translation is CASSQDGTVYGYTF.